The source of this TCR beta chain is a study of T-cell reconstitution after alpha-beta-depleted transplantation in children. Unique molecular identifiers were incorporated during preparation of the TCRbeta library. MiXCR, run by TCRdb on the PCR reads, gives a single entry per CDR3 protein. The table includes about 350,000 distinct CDR3 sequences, roughly 14% detected once. This clonotype was seen at least ten times. The V gene lost 0 bases and the J gene lost 7 bases, with 19 bases spanning the gap. Germline V lookup: CDR1 DFQATT, CDR2 SNEGSKA (reference sequence). The CDR3 runs 16 residues. This TCR derives from a human donor who donated a stem cell graft to a child with Fanconi anemia. Here the sequenced sample was PBMCs, taken from the stem cell graft. The V call is TRBV20-1, the J call TRBJ2-1, with a weak D call TRBD2 (5 bases). This CDR3 reads CSARDLRVASTNEQFF. In nucleotides, the CDR3 is TGCAGTGCTAGAGATCTCAGAGTAGCGAGTACGAATGAGCAGTTCTTC.